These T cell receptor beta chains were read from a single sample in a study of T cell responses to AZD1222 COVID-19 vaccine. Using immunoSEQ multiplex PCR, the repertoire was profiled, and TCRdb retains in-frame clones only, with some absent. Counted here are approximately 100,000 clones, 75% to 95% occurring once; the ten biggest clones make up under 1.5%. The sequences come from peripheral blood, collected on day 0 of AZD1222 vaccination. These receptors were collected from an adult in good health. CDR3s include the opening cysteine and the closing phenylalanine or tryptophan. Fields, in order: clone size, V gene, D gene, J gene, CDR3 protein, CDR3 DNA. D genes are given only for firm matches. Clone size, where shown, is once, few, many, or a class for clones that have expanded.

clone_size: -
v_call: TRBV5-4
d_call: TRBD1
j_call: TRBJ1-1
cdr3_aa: CASSLAGGFGQGNTEAFF
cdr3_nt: TGTGCCAGCAGCTTGGCAGGGGGTTTTGGACAGGGGAACACTGAAGCTTTCTTT

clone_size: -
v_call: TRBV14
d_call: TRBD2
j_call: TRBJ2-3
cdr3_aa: CASSPWAGGGGTDTQYF
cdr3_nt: TGTGCCAGCAGCCCCTGGGCGGGGGGAGGCGGCACAGATACGCAGTATTTT

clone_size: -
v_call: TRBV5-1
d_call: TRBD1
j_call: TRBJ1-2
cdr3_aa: CASRPGMGQASGYTF
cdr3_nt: TGCGCCAGCAGGCCGGGGATGGGACAGGCGTCTGGCTACACCTTC

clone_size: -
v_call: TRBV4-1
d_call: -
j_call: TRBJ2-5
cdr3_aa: CASSQPIKGRDGLLQTQYF
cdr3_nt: TGCGCCAGCAGCCAACCAATAAAAGGTCGGGACGGTCTTTTGCAGACCCAGTACTTC

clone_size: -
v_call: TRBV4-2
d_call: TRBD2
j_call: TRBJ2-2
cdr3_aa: CASSQTSGGPVGELFF
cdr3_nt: TGTGCCAGCAGCCAGACTAGCGGGGGCCCGGTCGGGGAGCTGTTTTTT

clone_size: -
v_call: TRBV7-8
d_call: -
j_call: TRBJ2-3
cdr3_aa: CASSFYSGVKSDTQYF
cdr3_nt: TGTGCCAGCAGCTTTTATTCCGGGGTAAAGTCAGATACGCAGTATTTT

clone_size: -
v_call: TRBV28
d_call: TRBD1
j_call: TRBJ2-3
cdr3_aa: CASSFPLDRDTDTQYF
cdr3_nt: TGTGCCAGCAGTTTTCCCCTCGACAGGGACACAGATACGCAGTATTTT

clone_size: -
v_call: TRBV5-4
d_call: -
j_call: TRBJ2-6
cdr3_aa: CASSSDVSASFLTF
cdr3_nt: TGTGCCAGCAGCTCTGATGTTTCGGCATCTTTCCTGACTTTC

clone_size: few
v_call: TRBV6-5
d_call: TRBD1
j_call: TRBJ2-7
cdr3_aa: CASSFGTGSYEQYF
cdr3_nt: TGTGCCAGCAGTTTCGGGACAGGGTCATACGAGCAGTACTTC

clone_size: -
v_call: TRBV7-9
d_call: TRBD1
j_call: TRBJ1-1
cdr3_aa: CASSQGQGEAFF
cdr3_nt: TGTGCCAGCAGTCAAGGACAGGGTGAAGCTTTCTTT

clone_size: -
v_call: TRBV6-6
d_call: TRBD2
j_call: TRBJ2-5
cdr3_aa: CASSYSSGVGETQYF
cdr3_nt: TGTGCCAGCAGTTACTCGAGCGGGGTCGGGGAGACCCAGTACTTC

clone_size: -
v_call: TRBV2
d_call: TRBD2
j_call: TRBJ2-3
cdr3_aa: CASRSTSGASDTQYF
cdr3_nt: TGTGCCAGCAGGTCGACTAGCGGTGCTTCTGATACGCAGTATTTT

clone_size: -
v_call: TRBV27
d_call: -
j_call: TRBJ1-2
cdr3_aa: CATRRVGGPGDGYTF
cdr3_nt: TGTGCCACACGTAGAGTGGGGGGCCCGGGCGATGGCTACACCTTC

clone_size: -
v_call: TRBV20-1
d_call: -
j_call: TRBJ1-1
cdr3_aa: CSARSYGAFF
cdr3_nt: TGCAGTGCTAGATCTTACGGGGCTTTCTTT

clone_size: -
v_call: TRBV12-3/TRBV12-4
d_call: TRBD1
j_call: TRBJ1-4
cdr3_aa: CASRRGQSKLFF
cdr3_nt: TGTGCCAGCAGGCGGGGACAGTCAAAACTGTTTTTT

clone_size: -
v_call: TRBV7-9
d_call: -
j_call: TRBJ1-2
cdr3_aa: CASSFQDNYGYTF
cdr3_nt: TGTGCCAGCAGCTTCCAGGATAACTATGGCTACACCTTC

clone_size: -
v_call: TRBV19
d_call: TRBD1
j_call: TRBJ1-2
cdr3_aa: CASFGVKRDRGYGYTF
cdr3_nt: TGTGCCAGTTTCGGAGTCAAAAGGGACAGGGGCTACGGCTACACCTTC

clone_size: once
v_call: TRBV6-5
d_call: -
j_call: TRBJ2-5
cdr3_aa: CASSYEGETQYF
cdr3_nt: TGTGCCAGCAGTTACGAGGGAGAGACCCAGTACTTC

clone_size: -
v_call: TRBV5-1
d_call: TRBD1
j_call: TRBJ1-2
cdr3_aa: CASSQTGNGYTF
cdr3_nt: TGCGCCAGCAGCCAGACAGGGAACGGCTACACCTTC

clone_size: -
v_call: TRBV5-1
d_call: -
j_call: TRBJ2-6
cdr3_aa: CASSDSSGANVLTF
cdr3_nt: TGCGCCAGCAGCGATAGCTCTGGGGCCAACGTCCTGACTTTC

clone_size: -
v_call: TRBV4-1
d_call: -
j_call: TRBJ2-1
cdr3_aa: CASSQAGVSTFYNEQFF
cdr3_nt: TGCGCCAGCAGCCAAGCGGGGGTCAGCACATTTTACAATGAGCAGTTCTTC

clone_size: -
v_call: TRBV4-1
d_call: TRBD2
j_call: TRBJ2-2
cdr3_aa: CATRLAGGQGTGELFF
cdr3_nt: TGCGCCACCCGACTAGCGGGGGGGCAAGGGACCGGGGAGCTGTTTTTT

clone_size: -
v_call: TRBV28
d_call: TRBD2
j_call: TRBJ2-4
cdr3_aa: CASSLAQGGRGNIQYF
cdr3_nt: TGTGCCAGCAGTTTAGCCCAGGGAGGGAGGGGAAACATTCAGTACTTC

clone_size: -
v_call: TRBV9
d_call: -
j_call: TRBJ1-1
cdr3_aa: CASSLLVEQGPEAFF
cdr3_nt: TGTGCCAGCAGCCTTTTAGTGGAGCAGGGTCCTGAAGCTTTCTTT

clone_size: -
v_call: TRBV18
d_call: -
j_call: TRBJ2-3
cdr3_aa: CASSPQRAKSTDTQYF
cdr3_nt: TGTGCCAGCTCACCACAGCGGGCGAAGTCCACAGATACGCAGTATTTT

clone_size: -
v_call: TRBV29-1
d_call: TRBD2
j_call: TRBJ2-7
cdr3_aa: CSVGGTSGAPEQYF
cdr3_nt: TGCAGCGTGGGCGGGACTAGCGGGGCCCCGGAGCAGTACTTC

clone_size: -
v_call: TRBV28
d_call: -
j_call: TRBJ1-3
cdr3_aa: CASSFANTIYF
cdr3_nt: TGTGCCAGCAGTTTCGCAAACACCATATATTTT

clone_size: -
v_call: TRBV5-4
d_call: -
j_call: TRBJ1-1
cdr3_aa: CASSSPGTRNTEAFF
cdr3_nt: TGTGCCAGCAGCTCCCCGGGGACCCGGAACACTGAAGCTTTCTTT

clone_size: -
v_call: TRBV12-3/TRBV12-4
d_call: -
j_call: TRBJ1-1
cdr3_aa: CASSQLLSRQGFF
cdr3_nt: TGTGCCAGCAGCCAACTATTATCTCGGCAGGGATTCTTT

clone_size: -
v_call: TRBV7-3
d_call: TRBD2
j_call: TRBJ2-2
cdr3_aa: CASSHTSGGDHGTGELFF
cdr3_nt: TGTGCCAGCAGCCACACTAGCGGGGGGGATCATGGCACCGGGGAGCTGTTTTTT

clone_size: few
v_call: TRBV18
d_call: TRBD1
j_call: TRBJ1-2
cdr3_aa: CASSPLEGQAYGYTF
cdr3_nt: TGTGCCAGCTCACCACTAGAGGGACAGGCCTATGGCTACACCTTC

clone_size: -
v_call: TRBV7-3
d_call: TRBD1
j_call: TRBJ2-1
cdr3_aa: CASSLDRGSYNEQFF
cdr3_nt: TGTGCCAGCAGCTTAGACAGGGGCTCCTACAATGAGCAGTTCTTC

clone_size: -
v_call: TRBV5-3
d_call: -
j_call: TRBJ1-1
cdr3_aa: CARTRTKGPNTEAFF
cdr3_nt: TGTGCCAGAACCCGGACTAAGGGGCCGAACACTGAAGCTTTCTTT

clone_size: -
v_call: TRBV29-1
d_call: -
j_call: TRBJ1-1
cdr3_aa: CSVFEQGSTEAFF
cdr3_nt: TGCAGCGTTTTCGAACAGGGCTCCACTGAAGCTTTCTTT

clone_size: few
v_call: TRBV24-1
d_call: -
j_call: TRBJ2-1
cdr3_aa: CATSVKPSSGYNEQFF
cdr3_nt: TGTGCCACCAGTGTTAAGCCGAGCTCGGGTTACAATGAGCAGTTCTTC

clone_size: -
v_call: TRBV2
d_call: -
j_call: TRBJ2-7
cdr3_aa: CASQTSVLRGQYF
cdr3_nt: TGTGCCTCTCAGACTAGTGTACTACGTGGGCAGTACTTC

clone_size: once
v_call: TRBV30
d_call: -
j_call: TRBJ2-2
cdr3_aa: CASTWGPSDTGELFF
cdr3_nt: TGTGCCTCTACATGGGGCCCTAGTGACACCGGGGAGCTGTTTTTT